This is a list of T cell receptor beta chains from one sample in a study of blood T cell repertoires in COVID-19. Sequenced by immunoSEQ multiplex PCR; TCRdb stores in-frame clones only, minus some. The sample includes some 70,000 clones, roughly 90% of them seen just once. The sequenced sample consisted of peripheral blood. These TCRs come from a man aged 35 to 55 with COVID-19, enrolled during active disease. Both conserved end residues are part of each CDR3. Fields, in order: J gene, clone size, D gene, V gene, CDR3 protein, CDR3 DNA. D genes are given only for firm matches. Some rows have no size entry. The others give once, few or many, or a class for an expanded clone.

TRBJ1-5 | once | NA | TRBV19 | CASTPSGYSNQPQHF | TGTGCCAGTACCCCGAGCGGATATAGCAATCAGCCCCAGCATTTT
TRBJ2-7 | NA | NA | TRBV24-1 | CATQSPGLVFYEQYF | TGTGCCACCCAGTCGCCGGGACTCGTATTCTACGAGCAGTACTTC
TRBJ2-1 | NA | TRBD1 | TRBV5-4 | CASSTGQGAGEQFF | TGTGCCAGCAGCACCGGACAGGGGGCCGGGGAGCAGTTCTTC
TRBJ2-7 | NA | NA | TRBV12-3/TRBV12-4 | CASSASGSYEQYF | TGTGCCAGCAGTGCCAGCGGCTCCTACGAGCAGTACTTC
TRBJ1-6 | NA | NA | TRBV7-9 | CASSFDSYSPLHF | TGTGCCAGCAGCTTTGACAGTTATTCACCCCTCCACTTT
TRBJ1-6 | few | TRBD1 | TRBV5-5 | CASSSLGQGDSPLHF | TGTGCCAGCAGCTCGTTAGGACAGGGGGATTCACCCCTCCACTTT
TRBJ1-5 | NA | TRBD1 | TRBV6-5 | CASLSGGNQPQHF | TGTGCCAGCCTTTCAGGGGGGAATCAGCCCCAGCATTTT
TRBJ2-2 | NA | TRBD1 | TRBV19 | CASSITDREIGELFF | TGTGCCAGTAGTATCACAGACAGGGAGATCGGGGAGCTGTTTTTT
TRBJ1-2 | few | NA | TRBV30 | CAWSQGGNYGYTF | TGTGCCTGGTCACAGGGAGGGAACTATGGCTACACCTTC
TRBJ2-7 | once | NA | TRBV6-5 | CASSYSISGQSYEQYF | TGTGCCAGCAGTTACTCGATATCCGGACAGAGCTACGAGCAGTACTTC
TRBJ2-2 | NA | NA | TRBV7-8 | CASSSDSWGTGELFF | TGTGCCAGCAGCTCCGACAGTTGGGGCACCGGGGAGCTGTTTTTT
TRBJ1-4 | NA | NA | TRBV9 | CASSGPGLGGRKEKLFF | TGTGCCAGCAGCGGCCCAGGGTTGGGGGGGCGCAAGGAAAAACTGTTTTTT
TRBJ1-1 | NA | NA | TRBV20-1 | CSATTDAAFF | TGCAGTGCTACGACAGATGCGGCTTTCTTT
TRBJ2-1 | NA | TRBD2 | TRBV18 | CASAGLAGNQGGNEQFF | TGTGCCAGCGCCGGACTAGCGGGGAATCAAGGGGGCAATGAGCAGTTCTTC
TRBJ2-7 | NA | NA | TRBV28 | CASSQIQGTNEQYF | TGTGCCAGCAGTCAGATCCAGGGGACAAACGAGCAGTACTTC
TRBJ2-7 | few | NA | TRBV5-1 | CASSSQVPTYEQYF | TGCGCCAGCAGCTCACAGGTCCCGACCTACGAGCAGTACTTC
TRBJ2-7 | many | NA | TRBV13 | CASSGFRVYEQYF | TGTGCCAGCAGCGGCTTCAGGGTCTACGAGCAGTACTTC
TRBJ2-1 | NA | NA | TRBV7-6 | CASSLAPEGQEQFF | TGTGCCAGCAGCTTAGCGCCGGAAGGACAGGAGCAGTTCTTC
TRBJ2-1 | NA | TRBD2 | TRBV3-1/TRBV3-2 | CASSQVSGAGGLSYNEQFF | TGTGCCAGCAGCCAAGTGTCCGGAGCGGGGGGGCTTAGCTACAATGAGCAGTTCTTC
TRBJ1-6 | NA | NA | TRBV3-1/TRBV3-2 | CASSQDRGSSYNSPLHF | TGTGCCAGCAGCCAAGATCGGGGGAGCTCCTATAATTCACCCCTCCACTTT
TRBJ2-7 | NA | TRBD1 | TRBV24-1 | CATSDPGTGAHEQYF | TGTGCCACCAGTGATCCCGGGACAGGGGCGCACGAGCAGTACTTC
TRBJ2-7 | NA | TRBD1 | TRBV6-5 | CAGSTGGQGGEQYF | TGTGCCGGGTCTACAGGGGGACAGGGGGGCGAGCAGTACTTC
TRBJ1-6 | NA | NA | TRBV6-1 | CASSDQQGGNSPLHF | TGTGCCAGCAGTGATCAGCAGGGTGGCAATTCACCCCTCCACTTT
TRBJ2-4 | NA | TRBD1 | TRBV24-1 | CATGGQGVEITKNIQYF | TGTGCCACCGGGGGACAGGGGGTCGAGATCACCAAAAACATTCAGTACTTC